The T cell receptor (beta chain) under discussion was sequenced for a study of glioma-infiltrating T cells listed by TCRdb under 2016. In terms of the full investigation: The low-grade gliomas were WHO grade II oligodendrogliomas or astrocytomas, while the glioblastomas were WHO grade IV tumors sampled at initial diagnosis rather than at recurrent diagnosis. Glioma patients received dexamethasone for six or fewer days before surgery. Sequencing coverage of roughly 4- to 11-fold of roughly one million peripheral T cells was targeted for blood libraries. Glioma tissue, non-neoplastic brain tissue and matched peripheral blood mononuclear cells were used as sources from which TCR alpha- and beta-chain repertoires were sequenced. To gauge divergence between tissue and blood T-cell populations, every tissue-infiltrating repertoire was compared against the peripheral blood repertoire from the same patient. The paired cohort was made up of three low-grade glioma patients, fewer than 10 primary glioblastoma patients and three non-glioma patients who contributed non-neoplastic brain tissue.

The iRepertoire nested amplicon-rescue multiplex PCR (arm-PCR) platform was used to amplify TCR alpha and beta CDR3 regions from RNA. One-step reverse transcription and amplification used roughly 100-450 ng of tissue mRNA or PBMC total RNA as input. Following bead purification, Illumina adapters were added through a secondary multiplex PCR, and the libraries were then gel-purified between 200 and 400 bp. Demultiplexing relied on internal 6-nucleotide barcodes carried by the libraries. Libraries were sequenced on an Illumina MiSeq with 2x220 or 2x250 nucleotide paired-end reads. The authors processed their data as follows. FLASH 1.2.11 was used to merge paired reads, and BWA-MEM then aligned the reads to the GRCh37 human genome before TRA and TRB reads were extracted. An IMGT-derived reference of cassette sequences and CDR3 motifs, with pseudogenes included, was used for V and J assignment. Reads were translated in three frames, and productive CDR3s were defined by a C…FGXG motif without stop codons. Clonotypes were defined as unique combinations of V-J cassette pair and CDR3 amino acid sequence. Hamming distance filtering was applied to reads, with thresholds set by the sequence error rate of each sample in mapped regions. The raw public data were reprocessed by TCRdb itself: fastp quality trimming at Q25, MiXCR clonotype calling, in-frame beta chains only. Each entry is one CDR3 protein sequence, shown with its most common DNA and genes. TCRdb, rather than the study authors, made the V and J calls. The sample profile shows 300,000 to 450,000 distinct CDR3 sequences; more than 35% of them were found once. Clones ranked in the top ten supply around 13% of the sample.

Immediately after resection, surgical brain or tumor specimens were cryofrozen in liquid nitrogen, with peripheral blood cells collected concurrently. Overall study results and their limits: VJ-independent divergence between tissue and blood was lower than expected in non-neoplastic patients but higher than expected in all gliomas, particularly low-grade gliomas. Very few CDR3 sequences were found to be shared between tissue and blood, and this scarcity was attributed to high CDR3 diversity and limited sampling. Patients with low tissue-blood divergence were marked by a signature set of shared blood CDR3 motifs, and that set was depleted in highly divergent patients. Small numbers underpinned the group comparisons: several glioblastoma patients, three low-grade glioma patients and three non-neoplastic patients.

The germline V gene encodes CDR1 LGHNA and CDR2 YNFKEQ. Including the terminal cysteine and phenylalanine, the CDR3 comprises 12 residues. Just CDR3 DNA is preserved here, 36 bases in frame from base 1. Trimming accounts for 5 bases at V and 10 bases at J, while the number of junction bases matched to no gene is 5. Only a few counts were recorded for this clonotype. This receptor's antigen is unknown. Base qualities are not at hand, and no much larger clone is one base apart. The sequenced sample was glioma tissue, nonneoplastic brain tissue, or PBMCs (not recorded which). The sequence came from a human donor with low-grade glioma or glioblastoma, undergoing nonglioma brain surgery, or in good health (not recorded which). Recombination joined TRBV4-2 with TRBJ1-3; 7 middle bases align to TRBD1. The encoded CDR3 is CASSNRQGTIYF. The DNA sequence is TGTGCCAGCAGCAACCGACAGGGAACCATATATTTT.